These 21 T cell receptor beta chains were sequenced from one sample in a study of regulatory T cells in long-lasting Graves disease. Time point specified: newly diagnosed GD, antithyroid drugs for less than 3 months. The authors made the TCR library using RNA they extracted from PBMCs. Combining iRepertoire HTBI primers with Arm-PCR of CDR3 regions, the authors built TCR beta libraries. MiXCR was run by TCRdb on the multiplex PCR reads, yielding one entry per CDR3 protein. The sample lists about 530,000 distinct CDR3 sequences, 16% occurring once. The same specimen was also included in a second study, on T cells in Graves' hyperthyroidism and ophthalmopathy.

The source was peripheral blood mononuclear cells (PBMCs), collected at new diagnosis, from a patient treated with antithyroid drugs. These receptors were taken from a woman aged 35 to 60 with Graves disease.

This clonotype has just a few counts. V usage is TRBV7-2 and J usage is TRBJ2-2; 8 bases agree with TRBD1. V gave up 6 bases and J gave up 4 bases; unmatched junction bases: 10. CDR1 and CDR2 (germline): SGHTA, FQGNSA. The CDR3 is 16 residues long. The CDR3 nucleotides are TGTGCCAGCAGTCCTCCAGGGGGCGCCGGCACCGGGGAGCTGTTTTTT. Amino acids: CASSPPGGAGTGELFF.

This clonotype was seen ten or more times. V gene TRBV27 combines with J gene TRBJ2-7, with no clear D. Trimming pared 5 bases from V and 1 base from J, leaving 18 bases between. CDR3 length: 16 amino acids. Germline lookup yields CDR1 MNHEY and CDR2 SMNVEV (reference sequence). CDR3 sequence reads: CASSQDPRVPSYEQYF. In DNA, the CDR3 is TGTGCCAGCAGTCAAGACCCACGGGTACCGTCCTACGAGCAGTACTTC.

The chain has TRBV7-2 and TRBJ2-3; D not certain. The germline gives CDR1 SGHTA, CDR2 FQGNSA. Trimming stripped 1 base from V and 6 bases from J, with 14 bases between. CDR3 length equals 15 residues. CDR3 protein: CASSLVPVPWDTQYF. The CDR3 DNA reads TGTGCCAGCAGCTTAGTCCCAGTCCCTTGGGATACGCAGTATTTT.

This clonotype was counted ten times or more. The rearrangement links TRBV18 to TRBJ1-1; D is ambiguous. The CDR3 runs 13 residues. Trimming stripped 8 bases from V and 0 bases from J, with 10 bases between. CDR1 KGHSH and CDR2 LQKENI come from the germline V gene. CDR3 bases: TGTGCCAGCAGCCAGAGCTTGAACACTGAAGCTTTCTTT. Translating it yields CASSQSLNTEAFF.

This clonotype was seen more than once but under ten times. The V gene is TRBV18, the J gene TRBJ1-2; D may be TRBD1 (6 bases). This CDR3 spans 14 amino acids. CDR1 KGHSH and CDR2 LQKENI come from the germline V gene. Trimming removed 3 bases at V and 4 bases at J, with 12 bases between. CDR3 amino acids: CASSPRQVVYGYTF. DNA of the CDR3: TGTGCCAGCTCACCCCGACAGGTGGTCTATGGCTACACCTTC.

The V gene is TRBV20-1, the J gene TRBJ2-1; 7 bases line up with TRBD2. This CDR3 region has 13 residues. Germline V gives CDR1 DFQATT, CDR2 SNEGSKA (reference sequence). V shed 3 bases and J 9 bases; nucleotides not matched to a gene: 8. Written as DNA, the CDR3 is TGCAGTGCTAGCGATACTAGCGCTGGTGAGCAGTTCTTC. Encoded protein: CSASDTSAGEQFF.

The genes are TRBV19 and TRBJ2-1; D is uncertain. The tail of the sequence fits TRBJ2-5 better, so the J call may be wrong. This CDR3 contains 12 residues. Germline V gene sequence: CDR1 LNHDA, CDR2 SQIVND (reference sequence). The CDR3 sequence: CASSLPPGTQYF. The CDR3 nucleotides read TGTGCCAGTAGTTTACCACCTGGGACCCAGTACTTC.

The CDR3 loop is CASSLDREGGGYTF. The DNA for the CDR3 is TGTGCCAGCAGCTTAGACAGGGAGGGGGGCGGCTACACCTTC. The chain joins TRBV7-3 to TRBJ1-2; 7 positions match TRBD1. V shed 2 bases and J 8 bases; nucleotides not matched to a gene: 8. Germline CDR1 reads SGHTA; CDR2 reads FQGTGA. This CDR3 is 14 amino acids long.

This clonotype was found many times. V gene TRBV11-2 combines with J gene TRBJ2-5; 10 nucleotides align to TRBD2. The V segment lost 4 bases and the J segment 1 base; nucleotides outside the gene matches: 6. CDR3 length: 16 residues. Per the germline V gene, CDR1 is SGHAT and CDR2 is FQNNGV. CDR3 nucleotide sequence: TGTGCCAGCAGCTCGGCTAGCGGGGGTAGCCAAGAGACCCAGTACTTC. Amino acid sequence: CASSSASGGSQETQYF.

V and J are TRBV5-1 and TRBJ1-6; D not resolved. This CDR3 has 18 residues. V gave up 4 bases and J gave up 9 bases, with 26 bases separating them. Germline lookup yields CDR1 SGHRS and CDR2 YFSETQ. In DNA form, the CDR3 reads TGCGCCAGCAGCCCGGAGGAGGCGACCACGTTCTTAAGTTCACCCCTCCACTTT. It translates to CASSPEEATTFLSSPLHF. The variable domain in full, with the rest retrieved from reference TRBV5-1 and TRBJ1-6, is KAGVTQTPRYLIKTRGQQVTLSCSPISGHRSVSWYQQTPGQGLQFLFEYFSETQRNKGNFPGRFSGRQFSNSRSEMNVSTLELGDSALYLCASSPEEATTFLSSPLHFGNGTRLTVT.

This clonotype was counted many times. The chain uses TRBV2 and TRBJ2-1; 10 bases line up with TRBD2. The CDR3 sequence is 14 residues long. In germline, CDR1 is SNHLY, CDR2 FYNNEI. V was clipped by 6 bases and J by 7 bases; unmatched bases: 6. The CDR3 DNA is TGTGCCAGCAGCACTAGCGGGGATGCGAATGAGCAGTTCTTC. Translation gives CASSTSGDANEQFF. The whole variable domain, filled in from reference TRBV2 and TRBJ2-1, reads EPEVTQTPSHQVTQMGQEVILRCVPISNHLYFYWYRQILGQKVEFLVSFYNNEISEKSEIFDDQFSVERPDGSNFTLKIRSTKLEDSAMYFCASSTSGDANEQFFGPGTRLTVL.

This clonotype was recorded a few times. A clone one base away is much larger, so this may be a read error. The CDR3 does not close with the conserved phenylalanine or tryptophan, likely indicating a read error. This chain links TRBV11-3 with TRBJ1-1, with D tentatively TRBD1 (6 bases). The V end was cut by 4 bases, the J end by 6 bases, with 9 bases between. This CDR3 comprises 12 residues. Germline V gene lookup returns CDR1 SGHNT and CDR2 YENEEA. CDR3 amino acids: CASSYRDAEAFL. The CDR3 nucleotides read TGTGCCAGCAGCTACAGGGACGCTGAAGCTTTCCTT.

There are a few counts of this clonotype. This chain links TRBV6-1 with TRBJ1-5; the D is unclear. The ends were cut back, 6 bases at V and 7 bases at J, with 13 bases in the middle. There are 13 residues in the CDR3. Germline CDR1 is MNHNS and CDR2 is SASEGT. The CDR3 spells CASRETIGQPQHF. The DNA of the CDR3 is TGTGCCAGCAGGGAGACGATAGGCCAGCCCCAGCATTTT.

This clonotype was observed at least ten times. The rearrangement joins TRBV3-1 to TRBJ1-1; D gene ambiguous. V was cut by 3 bases and J by 5 bases, with 13 bases left in between. Germline V lookup: CDR1 LGHDT, CDR2 YNNKEL (reference sequence). The CDR3 runs to 14 residues. The CDR3 sequence is CASSQGWSETEAFF. In DNA, the CDR3 is TGTGCCAGCAGCCAGGGATGGTCGGAAACTGAAGCTTTCTTT.

This clonotype was seen a handful of times. The chain joins TRBV20-1 to TRBJ2-1; D may correspond to TRBD1 or TRBD2 (5 bases each). This CDR3 is built from 14 residues. Germline CDR1 is DFQATT and CDR2 is SNEGSKA (reference sequence). The ends were cut back, 5 bases at V and 4 bases at J, with 15 bases in the middle. CDR3 region: CSAFRGDGYNEQFF. In DNA, the CDR3 is TGCAGTGCTTTTCGAGGGGACGGTTACAATGAGCAGTTCTTC.

The J gene is TRBJ1-3, the V gene TRBV20-1; D is uncertain. This CDR3 is 15 amino acids long. Trimming removed 3 bases from V and 0 bases from J, with 12 bases in between. CDR1 and CDR2 from the germline V gene are DFQATT and SNEGSKA (reference sequence). The CDR3 DNA follows: TGCAGTGCTAGTACGGTCACCCTCTCTGGAAACACCATATATTTT. This encodes CSASTVTLSGNTIYF.

This clonotype was counted between two and nine times. The chain employs TRBV20-1 and TRBJ2-2; no clear D gene. Trimming pared 1 base from V and 2 bases from J, leaving 8 bases between. The CDR3 runs to 14 residues. Germline V gives CDR1 DFQATT, CDR2 SNEGSKA (reference sequence). The CDR3 is CSARVVSNTGELFF. The DNA for the CDR3 is TGCAGTGCTAGAGTTGTCAGTAACACCGGGGAGCTGTTTTTT.

This clonotype was detected only once. The chain couples TRBV7-6 to TRBJ2-3; D remains unclear. Deletions cut 5 bases from V and 0 bases from J, with 15 bases between. The CDR3 length is 16 residues. From germline, CDR1 is SGHVS and CDR2 FNYEAQ. CDR3 sequence reads: CASSPQEISSTDTQYF. CDR3 nucleotides: TGTGCCAGCAGCCCGCAAGAGATTTCTAGCACAGATACGCAGTATTTT.

This clonotype was seen ten or more times. The CDR3 region is CASSHLSLEAFF. In nucleotides, the CDR3 is TGTGCCAGCAGCCACCTTTCCCTTGAAGCTTTCTTT. V gene TRBV28 combines with J gene TRBJ1-1; D gene uncertain. Germline CDR1 is MDHEN and CDR2 is SYDVKM. Trimming pared 6 bases from V and 7 bases from J, leaving 12 bases between. The CDR3 runs to 12 residues. The complete variable domain, with remaining parts taken from reference TRBV28 and TRBJ1-1, reads DVKVTQSSRYLVKRTGEKVFLECVQDMDHENMFWYRQDPGLGLRLIYFSYDVKMKEKGDIPEGYSVSREKKERFSLILESASTNQTSMYLCASSHLSLEAFFGQGTRLTVV.

The chain carries TRBV19 and TRBJ2-7; TRBD1 is a possible D gene (5 bases). This CDR3 has 12 amino acids. CDR1 is LNHDA and CDR2 is SQIVND in the germline V gene (reference sequence). The V and J ends lost 7 bases and 6 bases respectively, with 13 bases between them. For the CDR3, the DNA is TGTGCCAGTAACTTAGGGGTTGGCGAGCAGTACTTC. The encoded protein is CASNLGVGEQYF. The full variable domain, rest sourced from reference TRBV19 and TRBJ2-7, is DGGITQSPKYLFRKEGQNVTLSCEQNLNHDAMYWYRQDPGQGLRLIYYSQIVNDFQKGDIAEGYSVSREKKESFPLTVTSAQKNPTAFYLCASNLGVGEQYFGPGTRLTVT.

The rearrangement uses TRBV9 and TRBJ2-1; D unclear. Germline V gene lookup returns CDR1 SGDLS and CDR2 YYNGEE. The V gene lost 3 bases and the J gene lost 9 bases, with 16 bases spanning the gap. The CDR3 covers 14 residues. The CDR3 DNA sequence: TGTGCCAGCAGCGCCACTGGGTGGGGAATTGAGCAGTTCTTC. Its translation: CASSATGWGIEQFF.